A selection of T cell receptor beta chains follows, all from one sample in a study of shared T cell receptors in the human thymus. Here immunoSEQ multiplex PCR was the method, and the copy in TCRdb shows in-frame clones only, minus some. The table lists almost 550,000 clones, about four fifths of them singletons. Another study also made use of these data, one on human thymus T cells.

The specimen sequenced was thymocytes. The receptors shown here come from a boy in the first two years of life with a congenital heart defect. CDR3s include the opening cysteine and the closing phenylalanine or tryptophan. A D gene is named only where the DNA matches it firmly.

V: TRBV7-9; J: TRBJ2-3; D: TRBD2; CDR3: CASRRLAGELDTQYF
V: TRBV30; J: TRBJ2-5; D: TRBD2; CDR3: CAWSPGTSGATQYF
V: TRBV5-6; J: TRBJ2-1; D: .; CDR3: CASSLGGASDGYNEQFF
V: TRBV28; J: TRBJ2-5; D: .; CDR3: CASSVRVKETQYF
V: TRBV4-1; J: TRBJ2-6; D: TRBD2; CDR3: CASSPNGRREVSGANVLTF
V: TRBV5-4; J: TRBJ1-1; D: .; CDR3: CASSSVIEMNTEAFF
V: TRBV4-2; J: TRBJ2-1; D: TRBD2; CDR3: CASSQVEETSGNSSYNEQFF
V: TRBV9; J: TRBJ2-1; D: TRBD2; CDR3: CASSPRGPGLASYNEQFF
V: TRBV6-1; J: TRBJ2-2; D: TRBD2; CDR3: CASSERVSPMWREGLDGELFF
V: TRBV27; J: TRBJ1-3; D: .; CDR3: CASSSGIGVSGNTIYF
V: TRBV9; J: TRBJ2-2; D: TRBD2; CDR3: CASSVARGSGDTGELFF
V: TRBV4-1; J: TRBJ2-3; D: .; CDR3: CASSRRYRDSPRRLAQYF
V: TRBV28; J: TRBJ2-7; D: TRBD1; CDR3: CASSRRGLATYEQYF
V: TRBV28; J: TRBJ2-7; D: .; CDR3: CASTPNNRAPYEQYF
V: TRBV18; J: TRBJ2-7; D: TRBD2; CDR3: CASSGTSGRAHEQYF
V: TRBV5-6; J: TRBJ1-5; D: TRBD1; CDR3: CASSRGQDSNQPQHF
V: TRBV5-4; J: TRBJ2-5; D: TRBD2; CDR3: CASSRIAGGGETQYF
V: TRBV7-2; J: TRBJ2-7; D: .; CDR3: CASSLAQDTYEQYF
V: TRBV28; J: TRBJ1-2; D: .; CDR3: CASSDSREGYGYTF
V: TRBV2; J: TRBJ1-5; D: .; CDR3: CASIEGSGTTNQPQHF
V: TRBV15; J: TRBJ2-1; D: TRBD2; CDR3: CATSISWGRALDEQFF
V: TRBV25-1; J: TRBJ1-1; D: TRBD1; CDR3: CASSLERDRSTEAFF
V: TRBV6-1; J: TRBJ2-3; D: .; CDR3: CASTPARLGTDTQYF
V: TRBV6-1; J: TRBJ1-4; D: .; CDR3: CASSQSGGGNEKLFF
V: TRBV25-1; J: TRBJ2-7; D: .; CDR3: CASSDPRQESSYEQYF
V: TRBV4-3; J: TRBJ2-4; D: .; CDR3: CASSQHHPRVRAKNIQYF
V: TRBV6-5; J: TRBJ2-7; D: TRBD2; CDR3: CASSLIAGCYEQYF
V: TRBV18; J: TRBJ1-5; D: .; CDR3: CASSLLKNGAQHF
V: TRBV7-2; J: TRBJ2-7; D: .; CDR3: CASSSRRARSAYEQYF
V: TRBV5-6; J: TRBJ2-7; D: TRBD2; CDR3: CASTLFVWREDSYEQYF
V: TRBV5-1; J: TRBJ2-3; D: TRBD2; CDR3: CASSPGLAGDGTDTQYF
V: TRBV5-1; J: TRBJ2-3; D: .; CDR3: CASSLKDQGRKGTDTQYF
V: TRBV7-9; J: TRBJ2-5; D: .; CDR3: CATTKGVTETQYF
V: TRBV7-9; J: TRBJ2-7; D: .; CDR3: CASTQGGSEQYF
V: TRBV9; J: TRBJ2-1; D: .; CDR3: CASSVGEQKRHNEQFF
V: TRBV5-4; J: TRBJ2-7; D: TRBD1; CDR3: CASSLGRTGRPYEQYF
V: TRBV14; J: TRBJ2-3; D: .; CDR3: CASSPMLREMADTQYF
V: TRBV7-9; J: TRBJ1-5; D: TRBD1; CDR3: CASSYDRGNQPQHF
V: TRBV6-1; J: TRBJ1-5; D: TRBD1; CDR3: CASSASGQGANQPQHF
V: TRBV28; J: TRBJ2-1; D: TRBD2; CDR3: CASSFGTSGRAAGHQLYNYEQFF
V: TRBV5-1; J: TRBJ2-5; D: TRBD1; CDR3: CASSLGQGAQETQYF
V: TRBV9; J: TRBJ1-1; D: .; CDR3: CASSPQAPEAFF
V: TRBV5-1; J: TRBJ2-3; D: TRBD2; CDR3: CASSLLAGVLEGTDTQYF
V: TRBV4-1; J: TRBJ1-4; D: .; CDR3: CASSQSRFGGARATNEKLFF
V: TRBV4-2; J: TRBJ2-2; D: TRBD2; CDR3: CASRRTSGRAKGTGELFF